These 24 T cell receptor beta chains originate from one sample sequenced in a study of memory CD4+ T cells and cytomegalovirus serostatus. Single viable CD3+CD4+CD8-CD45RO+ cells were sorted as the memory CD4+ T cells. The data were produced by immunoSEQ multiplex PCR, yet TCRdb's version contains in-frame clones alone and is incomplete. The table records 55,000 or so clones, around four fifths of them present only once. What was sequenced was memory CD4+ T cells from blood. Every receptor here comes from an adult in good health and CMV-seropositive.

The rearrangement links TRBV5-1 to TRBJ2-1; D remains unclear. The CDR3 spans 14 residues. Deletions cut 0 bases from V and 6 bases from J, with 10 bases between. The germline gives CDR1 SGHRS, CDR2 YFSETQ. CDR3 sequence reads: CASSLGSSRNEQFF. The CDR3 bases are TGCGCCAGCAGCTTGGGGAGTAGCCGCAATGAGCAGTTCTTC.

The gene calls are TRBV28 and TRBJ1-3, with 12 bases identical to TRBD1. Per germline, CDR1 MDHEN and CDR2 SYDVKM. The V and J ends lost 6 bases and 0 bases, in that order; junction bases with no gene match: 9. The CDR3 has 18 amino acids. The CDR3 protein is CASSLAGQGAFSGNTIYF. The CDR3 coding sequence is TGTGCCAGCAGCTTAGCGGGACAGGGGGCTTTCTCTGGAAACACCATATATTTT.

The gene calls are TRBV6-5 and TRBJ2-1, with 10 bases that match TRBD2. CDR3 length: 15 residues. Germline CDR1 MNHEY, CDR2 SVGAGI. The ends lost 6 bases at V and 7 bases at J; junction bases unmatched: 9. The CDR3 protein is CASSQIAGGLNEQFF. CDR3 bases: TGTGCCAGCAGCCAAATAGCGGGGGGCCTTAATGAGCAGTTCTTC.

The chain joins TRBV27 to TRBJ1-6; possible D gene TRBD1, 6 bases. Germline values: CDR1 MNHEY, CDR2 SMNVEV (reference sequence). V gave up 7 bases and J gave up 7 bases, with 17 bases separating them. This CDR3 contains 15 residues. CDR3 DNA: TGTGCCAGCAAGGGGGGACGGATCTTAAATTCACCCCTCCACTTT. Amino acids: CASKGGRILNSPLHF.

The V gene is TRBV28, the J gene TRBJ2-7, with D maybe TRBD1 (5 bases). CDR3 size: 15 residues. Trimming pared 6 bases from V and 9 bases from J, leaving 24 bases between. Germline-derived CDR1 and CDR2 are MDHEN and SYDVKM. This CDR3 reads CASSLQGTALSGQYF. CDR3 sequence (DNA): TGTGCCAGCAGCCTCCAGGGAACTGCCCTTTCAGGGCAGTACTTC. The whole variable domain, remainder taken from reference TRBV28 and TRBJ2-7, is DVKVTQSSRYLVKRTGEKVFLECVQDMDHENMFWYRQDPGLGLRLIYFSYDVKMKEKGDIPEGYSVSREKKERFSLILESASTNQTSMYLCASSLQGTALSGQYFGPGTRLTVT.

The gene calls are TRBV19 and TRBJ2-4, with 10 positions matching TRBD1. CDR3 length: 17 residues. The trim removed 8 bases at V and 2 bases at J, leaving 12 bases unmatched. In germline, CDR1 is LNHDA, CDR2 SQIVND (reference sequence). The CDR3 DNA reads as TGTGCCAGTGCCCCTCCGGACAGGGGGGTTACCAAAAACATTCAGTACTTC. This sequence encodes CASAPPDRGVTKNIQYF.

The chain carries TRBV2 and TRBJ1-4; unclear D gene. The V end lost 1 base, the J end lost 5 bases, and 14 bases lay between the germline ends. From germline, CDR1 is SNHLY and CDR2 FYNNEI. This CDR3 has 16 residues. CDR3 DNA: TGTGCCAGCAGTGAAGTAGGGCGGCAGATGAATGAAAAACTGTTTTTT. It translates to CASSEVGRQMNEKLFF.

The V and J genes are TRBV9 and TRBJ1-3; no firm D call. The CDR3 has 16 amino acids. Germline V gives CDR1 SGDLS, CDR2 YYNGEE. V was cut by 2 bases and J by 2 bases, with 14 bases left in between. CDR3 sequence reads: CASSVSGGWTGNTIYF. The CDR3 DNA follows: TGTGCCAGCAGCGTCTCGGGAGGGTGGACTGGAAACACCATATATTTT. Supplemented by reference TRBV9 and TRBJ1-3, the full variable domain reads DSGVTQTPKHLITATGQRVTLRCSPRSGDLSVYWYQQSLDQGLQFLIQYYNGEERAKGNILERFSAQQFPDLHSELNLSSLELGDSALYFCASSVSGGWTGNTIYFGEGSWLTVV.

The chain uses TRBV19 and TRBJ2-1, with D unresolved. Trimming stripped 2 bases from V and 4 bases from J, with 9 bases between. The V gene's germline CDR1 is LNHDA and CDR2 SQIVND (reference sequence). This CDR3 is 14 amino acids long. DNA of the CDR3: TGTGCCAGTAGTATATTGGGGATTTACAATGAGCAGTTCTTC. It specifies CASSILGIYNEQFF.

This rearrangement joins TRBV7-2 to TRBJ2-5; the D gene is possibly TRBD1 (5 bases). The CDR3 has 14 amino acids. Per germline, CDR1 SGHTA and CDR2 FQGNSA. The germline V and J ends were trimmed by 1 base and 5 bases, with 11 bases remaining between them. The CDR3 loop is CASSLGQGTETQYF. CDR3 nucleotide sequence: TGTGCCAGCAGCTTAGGCCAGGGCACGGAGACCCAGTACTTC.

The V and J genes are TRBV7-2 and TRBJ1-5; D unclear. V was cut by 8 bases and J by 7 bases, with 0 bases left in between. The CDR3 extends over 8 amino acids. Germline V lookup: CDR1 SGHTA, CDR2 FQGNSA. For the CDR3, the DNA is TGTGCCAGCCAGCCCCAGCATTTT. Residues: CASQPQHF.

This rearrangement joins TRBV19 to TRBJ1-2; D gene uncertain. V was pared by 6 bases and J by 4 bases, with 9 bases between. Germline V gene lookup returns CDR1 LNHDA and CDR2 SQIVND (reference sequence). The length of the CDR3 is 12 residues. CDR3 residues: CASRLEPYGYTF. DNA of the CDR3: TGTGCCAGTAGACTAGAACCCTATGGCTACACCTTC. The complete variable domain, with remaining parts taken from reference TRBV19 and TRBJ1-2, reads DGGITQSPKYLFRKEGQNVTLSCEQNLNHDAMYWYRQDPGQGLRLIYYSQIVNDFQKGDIAEGYSVSREKKESFPLTVTSAQKNPTAFYLCASRLEPYGYTFGSGTRLTVV.

This sequence joins TRBV15 and TRBJ2-1; a possible D gene is TRBD2 (5 bases). This CDR3 is built from 14 residues. Deletions cut 8 bases from V and 3 bases from J, with 14 bases between. Germline CDR1 reads LNHNV; CDR2 reads YYDKDF (reference sequence). The CDR3 DNA sequence: TGTGCCACCTATGGTGGGAGTGTCTACAATGAGCAGTTCTTC. Its protein product is CATYGGSVYNEQFF.

The genes are TRBV6-1 and TRBJ1-5, with a weak D call TRBD1 (6 bases). The germline V and J ends were trimmed by 6 bases and 9 bases, with 15 bases remaining between them. This CDR3 comprises 13 residues. CDR1 MNHNS and CDR2 SASEGT come from the germline V gene. The CDR3 sequence is CASSRGSQRPQHF. CDR3 DNA sequence: TGTGCCAGCAGCAGGGGATCTCAACGGCCCCAGCATTTT.

This chain uses TRBV27 with TRBJ2-7; a weak D match, TRBD1 (6 bases). Germline V gene sequence: CDR1 MNHEY, CDR2 SMNVEV (reference sequence). V was pared by 4 bases and J by 3 bases, with 22 bases between. CDR3 size: 17 residues. CDR3 protein: CASSSILIQGLVYEQYF. The CDR3 DNA reads TGTGCCAGCAGTTCTATCCTAATACAGGGTCTAGTCTACGAGCAGTACTTC.

V is TRBV5-1 and J is TRBJ2-5; 7 nucleotides agree with TRBD1. V lost 0 bases, J lost 5 bases, and 7 bases stayed unmatched. The CDR3 is 15 amino acids. Germline V CDR1 and CDR2: SGHRS, YFSETQ. CDR3 protein: CASSLGQGLGETQYF. In nucleotides, the CDR3 is TGCGCCAGCAGCTTGGGACAGGGATTGGGGGAGACCCAGTACTTC. Complete variable domain (other parts from reference TRBV5-1 and TRBJ2-5): KAGVTQTPRYLIKTRGQQVTLSCSPISGHRSVSWYQQTPGQGLQFLFEYFSETQRNKGNFPGRFSGRQFSNSRSEMNVSTLELGDSALYLCASSLGQGLGETQYFGPGTRLLVL.

The chain is built from TRBV28 and TRBJ2-1, with D possibly being TRBD2 (6 bases). The CDR3 is made up of 12 amino acids. The germline V gene encodes CDR1 MDHEN and CDR2 SYDVKM. The V end lost 6 bases, the J end lost 10 bases, and 13 bases lay between the germline ends. CDR3 bases: TGTGCCAGCAGCCTTACTAGCAGCGAGCAGTTCTTC. As protein: CASSLTSSEQFF.

The chain joins TRBV9 to TRBJ2-3, with 10 nucleotides matching TRBD2. Germline CDR1 and CDR2: SGDLS and YYNGEE. V was pared by 0 bases and J by 6 bases, with 7 bases of the junction left unmatched. The CDR3 runs to 16 residues. CDR3 nucleotide sequence: TGTGCCAGCAGCGTAGAGGTTCTAGCGGGGGTGGATACGCAGTATTTT. Translating gives CASSVEVLAGVDTQYF. The whole variable domain, remainder taken from reference TRBV9 and TRBJ2-3, is DSGVTQTPKHLITATGQRVTLRCSPRSGDLSVYWYQQSLDQGLQFLIQYYNGEERAKGNILERFSAQQFPDLHSELNLSSLELGDSALYFCASSVEVLAGVDTQYFGPGTRLTVL.

J is TRBJ2-1 and V is TRBV27; 8 bases agree with TRBD2. V dropped 3 bases and J dropped 0; count of bases not matched to a gene: 7. Germline CDR1 MNHEY, CDR2 SMNVEV (reference sequence). This CDR3 region has 17 residues. This chain's CDR3 is CASSFGARGGSYNEQFF. The DNA for the CDR3 is TGTGCCAGCAGTTTTGGGGCCCGGGGGGGCTCCTACAATGAGCAGTTCTTC.

This clone appeared once. This chain connects TRBV6-6 to TRBJ2-7; no clear D gene. In germline, CDR1 is MNHNY, CDR2 SVGAGI (reference sequence). This CDR3 has 12 amino acids. V gave up 9 bases and J gave up 7 bases, with 16 bases separating them. CDR3 region: CASTGSAGEQYF. CDR3 nucleotides: TGTGCCAGTACCGGGTCTGCCGGAGAGCAGTACTTC.

The chain is built from TRBV11-2 and TRBJ1-1; D remains unclear. The CDR3 consists of 12 residues. From germline, CDR1 is SGHAT and CDR2 FQNNGV. The ends were cut back, 5 bases at V and 4 bases at J, with 8 bases in the middle. The CDR3 bases are TGTGCCAGCAGCCCGATTTTCACTGAAGCTTTCTTT. Translated: CASSPIFTEAFF.

J is TRBJ2-1 and V is TRBV29-1; 9 nucleotides align to TRBD1. There are 13 residues in the CDR3. V dropped 5 bases and J dropped 9; count of bases not matched to a gene: 8. Germline V gives CDR1 SQVTM, CDR2 ANQGSEA. CDR3 DNA: TGCAGCGTTCCGGGACAGGGAGTCGTTGAGCAGTTCTTC. Translation gives CSVPGQGVVEQFF.

This clone was seen once. The chain links TRBV4-3 to TRBJ2-3, with D possibly matching TRBD2 (5 bases). The germline CDR1 and CDR2 sequences are LGHNA and YSLEER. V was pared by 4 bases and J by 2 bases, with 10 bases between. The CDR3 is 14 amino acids. The CDR3 reads CASSPIGVTDTQYF. In DNA, the CDR3 is TGCGCCAGCAGCCCAATCGGGGTCACAGATACGCAGTATTTT.

The chain links TRBV5-1 to TRBJ1-2; TRBD1 aligns across 7 bases. The junction had 10 bases not matched to a gene; V was cut back by 4 bases and J by 7 bases. CDR1 is SGHRS, CDR2 YFSETQ, per germline. CDR3 length: 14 residues. CDR3 sequence reads: CASSAGGQGGGYTF. CDR3 nucleotides: TGCGCCAGCAGCGCAGGGGGGCAGGGTGGTGGCTACACCTTC.